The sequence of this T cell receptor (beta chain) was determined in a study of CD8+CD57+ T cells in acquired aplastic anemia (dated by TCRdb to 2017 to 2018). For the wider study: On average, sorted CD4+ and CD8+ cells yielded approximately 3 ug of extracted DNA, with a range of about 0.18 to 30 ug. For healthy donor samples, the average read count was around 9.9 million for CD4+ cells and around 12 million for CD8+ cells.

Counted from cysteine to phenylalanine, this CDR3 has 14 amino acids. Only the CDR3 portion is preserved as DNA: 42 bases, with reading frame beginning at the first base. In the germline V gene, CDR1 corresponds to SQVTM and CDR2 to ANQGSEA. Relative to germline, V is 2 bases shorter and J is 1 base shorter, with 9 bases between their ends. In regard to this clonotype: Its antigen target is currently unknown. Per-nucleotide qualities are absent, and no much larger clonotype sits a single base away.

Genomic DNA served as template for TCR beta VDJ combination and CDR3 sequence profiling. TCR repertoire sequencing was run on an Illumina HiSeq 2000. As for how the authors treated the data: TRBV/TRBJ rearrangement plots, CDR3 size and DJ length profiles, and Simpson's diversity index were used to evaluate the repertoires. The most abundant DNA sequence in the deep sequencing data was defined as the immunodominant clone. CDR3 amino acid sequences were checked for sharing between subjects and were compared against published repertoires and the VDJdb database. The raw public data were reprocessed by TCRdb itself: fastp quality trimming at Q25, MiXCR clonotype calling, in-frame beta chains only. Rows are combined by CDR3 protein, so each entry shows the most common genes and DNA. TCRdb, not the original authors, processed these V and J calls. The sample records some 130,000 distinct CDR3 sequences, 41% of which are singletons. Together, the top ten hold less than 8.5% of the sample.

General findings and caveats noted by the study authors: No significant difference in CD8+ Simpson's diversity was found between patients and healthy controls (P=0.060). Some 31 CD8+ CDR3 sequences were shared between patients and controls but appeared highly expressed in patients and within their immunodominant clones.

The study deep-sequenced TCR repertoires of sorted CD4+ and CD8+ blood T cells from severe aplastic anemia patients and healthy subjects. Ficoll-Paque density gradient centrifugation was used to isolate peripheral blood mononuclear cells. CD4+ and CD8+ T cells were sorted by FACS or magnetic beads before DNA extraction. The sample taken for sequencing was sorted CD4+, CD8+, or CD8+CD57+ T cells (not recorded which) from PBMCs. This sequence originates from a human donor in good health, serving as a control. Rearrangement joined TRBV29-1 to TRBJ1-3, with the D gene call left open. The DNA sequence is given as TGCAGCGTTGAATTCCCAGGTTCTGGAAACACCATATATTTT. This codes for CSVEFPGSGNTIYF.